This record looks at one TCR beta chain sequence and its context. Its target is not known. One entry per CDR3 protein, called by TCRdb with MiXCR from the RT-PCR reads. This sample yields about 520,000 distinct CDR3 sequences, of which roughly 25% are seen a single time; over 1.5% belongs to the top ten. The data were taken from a study of response to subunit inactivated influenza vaccine. Overall study results and limits: Authors suggested each seasonal influenza vaccination recruits few new T cells.

This CDR3 spans 14 amino acids. V was clipped by 6 bases and J by 2 bases; unmatched bases: 7. Looked up from germline, CDR1 is SGHRS and CDR2 is YFSETQ. The sequencing used CD4+ T cells sorted from PBMCs, collected 5 days after vaccination. This receptor was taken from a man aged 50-59 years who received an inactivated influenza vaccine. The chain recombines TRBV5-1 with TRBJ1-2; TRBD1 matches 7 bases. The CDR3 is CASTYRGENYGYTF. CDR3 DNA sequence: TGCGCCAGCACCTACAGGGGCGAGAACTATGGCTACACCTTC.